Presented here are 17 T cell receptor beta chains from one specimen sequenced in a study of T cells after yellow fever vaccination. TCRdb reprocessed the 5' RACE reads via MiXCR and lists one record per CDR3 protein. The sample contains under 250,000 distinct CDR3 sequences, more than 3% of which appear only once. The material sequenced was CD4+ T cells sorted from PBMCs, taken 10 days after the yellow fever booster vaccination. These receptor sequences come from a man aged 18-30 years who received the YFV17D yellow fever vaccine.

The chain carries TRBV20-1 and TRBJ1-4, with 7 positions matching TRBD1. The CDR3 sequence is 16 residues long. The J segment lost 6 bases and the V segment lost 3 bases, leaving 13 bases of the junction unmatched. Germline CDR1 DFQATT, CDR2 SNEGSKA (reference sequence). Here the CDR3 DNA reads TGCAGTGCTAGGGACCCATTCAGGGGGGGGGATGAAAAACTGTTTTTT. Translating gives CSARDPFRGGDEKLFF.

The table lists this clonotype with a few counts. This chain connects TRBV7-9 to TRBJ1-1, with D perhaps TRBD1 (6 bases). CDR1 and CDR2 from the germline V gene are SEHNR and FQNEAQ (reference sequence). This CDR3 is 15 amino acids long. Trimming left V 2 bases short and J 8 bases short, with 18 bases between. The CDR3 bases are TGTGCCAGCAGCTTAAGGGGGGTATCGGTTGGCGAAGCTTTCTTT. Its translation is CASSLRGVSVGEAFF.

In this sample, this clonotype turned up a few times. V and J are TRBV7-9 and TRBJ1-1; no definite D call. This CDR3 is 15 amino acids long. Germline lookup yields CDR1 SEHNR and CDR2 FQNEAQ (reference sequence). The V and J ends lost 6 bases and 8 bases respectively, with 22 bases between them. In DNA form, the CDR3 reads TGTGCCAGCAGTACAAAAAGCGACATCGAGAGAGAAGCTTTCTTT. This translates into CASSTKSDIEREAFF.

There are a few counts of this clonotype. The chain links TRBV6-1 to TRBJ1-6; 11 positions match TRBD1. This CDR3 spans 16 amino acids. CDR1 and CDR2 (germline): MNHNS, SASEGT. V was pared by 6 bases and J by 6 bases, with 7 bases of the junction left unmatched. CDR3 sequence (DNA): TGTGCCAGCAGAGCCTTCGGGACAGGGGGTAATTCACCCCTCCACTTT. Encoded protein: CASRAFGTGGNSPLHF.

This clonotype has ten or more counts. The chain links TRBV4-3 to TRBJ1-1; D is undetermined. Germline CDR1 is LGHNA and CDR2 is YSLEER. The V end was cut by 3 bases, the J end by 6 bases, with 17 bases between. CDR3 length: 15 residues. The chain's CDR3 is CASSHLTDPRAEAFF. The CDR3 nucleotides are TGCGCCAGCAGCCACTTGACGGACCCGAGGGCTGAAGCTTTCTTT.

Many counts were recorded for this clonotype. The J gene is TRBJ1-5, the V gene TRBV7-2; D remains unclear. Germline V gene sequence: CDR1 SGHTA, CDR2 FQGNSA. Trimming removed 1 base at V and 6 bases at J, with 7 bases between. The CDR3 has 13 residues. The CDR3 here is CASSLVTGQPQHF. The CDR3 DNA reads TGTGCCAGCAGCTTAGTAACGGGTCAGCCCCAGCATTTT.

The V call is TRBV6-2 or TRBV6-3, the J call TRBJ2-5; maybe TRBD1 (6 bases). Germline lookup yields CDR1 MNHEY and CDR2 SVGEGT. V was clipped by 2 bases and J by 2 bases, with 15 bases between them. The CDR3 loop spans 16 amino acids. In nucleotides, the CDR3 is TGTGCCAGCAGTTACCCGACAGGTCACGTTCAAGAGACCCAGTACTTC. Translated, it gives CASSYPTGHVQETQYF.

This clonotype has a handful of counts. The J gene is TRBJ2-7, the V gene TRBV12-3 or TRBV12-4; 10 bases are shared with TRBD2. V lost 2 bases, J lost 4 bases, and 2 bases stayed unmatched. The CDR3 length is 14 residues. The CDR3 sequence: CASSLSLAGYEQYF. In DNA form, the CDR3 reads TGTGCCAGCAGTTTATCACTAGCGGGATACGAGCAGTACTTC.

The chain links TRBV12-3 or TRBV12-4 to TRBJ1-1; TRBD1 aligns across 7 bases. This CDR3 contains 14 residues. Unmatched junction bases numbered 12, after V lost 6 bases and J lost 8 bases. CDR3: CASSHGTVRTEAFF. Here the CDR3 DNA reads TGTGCCAGCAGCCATGGGACAGTCCGAACCGAAGCTTTCTTT.

This clonotype was recorded many times. This sequence joins TRBV11-3 and TRBJ2-1; 8 bases map to TRBD2. The CDR3 has 18 residues. The ends lost 0 bases at V and 2 bases at J; junction bases unmatched: 9. Germline V gene data show CDR1 as SGHNT and CDR2 as YENEEA. In DNA, the CDR3 is TGTGCCAGCAGCTTAGACCAGGGAGGTAGCGGGGCCTACAATGAGCAGTTCTTC. Its protein product is CASSLDQGGSGAYNEQFF.

This clonotype was seen at least ten times. This chain uses TRBV7-8 with TRBJ2-6; unclear D gene. Germline V gene lookup returns CDR1 SGHVS and CDR2 FQNEAQ. The CDR3 has 14 amino acids. The V end was cut by 8 bases, the J end by 4 bases, with 12 bases between. CDR3 DNA sequence: TGTGCCAGCCGACTGAGTACCGGGGCCAACGTCCTGACTTTC. It encodes CASRLSTGANVLTF.

This clonotype showed up many times. J is TRBJ2-3 and V is TRBV7-2; TRBD2 agrees at 8 bases. The CDR3 spans 18 residues. Germline V gene sequence: CDR1 SGHTA, CDR2 FQGNSA. V gave up 2 bases and J gave up 2 bases; unmatched junction bases: 12. Written as DNA, the CDR3 is TGTGCCAGCAGCTTACATAATGTGGCGGGGGGAACCACAGATACGCAGTATTTT. Protein product: CASSLHNVAGGTTDTQYF.

This clonotype came up many times. This chain uses TRBV11-2 with TRBJ2-6; D is possibly TRBD1 (6 bases). Germline V gene lookup returns CDR1 SGHAT and CDR2 FQNNGV. Trimming stripped 5 bases from V and 2 bases from J, with 13 bases between. CDR3 size: 16 residues. The CDR3: CASSVNREPGANVLTF. In DNA form, the CDR3 reads TGTGCCAGCAGCGTGAACAGGGAACCTGGGGCCAACGTCCTGACTTTC.

This clonotype has a count of ten or more. The chain has TRBV5-5 and TRBJ2-1; 8 nucleotides line up with TRBD2. This CDR3 contains 16 residues. Per germline, CDR1 SGHKS and CDR2 YYEKEE (reference sequence). Unmatched junction bases numbered 13, after V lost 3 bases and J lost 8 bases. CDR3 DNA sequence: TGTGCCAGCAGCTCGGCGGGGGGCGTTCTGCTTGATGAGCAGTTCTTC. It codes for CASSSAGGVLLDEQFF.

This clonotype was recorded at least ten times. V is TRBV5-1 and J is TRBJ2-2, with 9 bases lining up with TRBD2. Trimming removed 4 bases from V and 4 bases from J; junction bases left unmatched: 5. This CDR3 is built from 15 residues. Germline loops: CDR1 SGHRS, CDR2 YFSETQ. In DNA form, the CDR3 reads TGCGCCAGCAGCGAGGGACTAGCATTCACCGGGGAGCTGTTTTTT. Encoded protein: CASSEGLAFTGELFF.

This clonotype was seen more than once but under ten times. For the CDR3, the DNA is TGCAGTGCTACGCGGCCGCAGGGGGATAATTCACCCCTCCACTTT. Translation gives CSATRPQGDNSPLHF. This chain joins TRBV20-1 and TRBJ1-6, with 7 bases fitting TRBD1. Losses at the gene ends were 4 bases for V and 5 bases for J; bases not matched to a gene: 8. Germline-derived CDR1 and CDR2 are DFQATT and SNEGSKA (reference sequence). CDR3 length: 15 residues.

This clonotype appeared many times. The genes are TRBV29-1 and TRBJ2-4, with a weak D call TRBD2 (6 bases). V was trimmed by 1 base and J by 2 bases, leaving 12 bases between them. The CDR3 contains 15 residues. Per germline, CDR1 SQVTM and CDR2 ANQGSEA. The CDR3, as DNA: TGCAGCGTTGAAGGGGGGGACGGGACCAAAAACATTCAGTACTTC. Its translation: CSVEGGDGTKNIQYF.